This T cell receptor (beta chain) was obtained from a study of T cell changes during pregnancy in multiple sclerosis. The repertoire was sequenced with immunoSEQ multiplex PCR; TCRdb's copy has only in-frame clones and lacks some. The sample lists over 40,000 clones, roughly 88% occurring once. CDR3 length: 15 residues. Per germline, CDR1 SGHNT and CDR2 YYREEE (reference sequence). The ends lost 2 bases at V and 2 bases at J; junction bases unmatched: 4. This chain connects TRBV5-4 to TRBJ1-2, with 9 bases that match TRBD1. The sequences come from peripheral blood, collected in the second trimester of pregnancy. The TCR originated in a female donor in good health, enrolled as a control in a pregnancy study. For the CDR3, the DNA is TGTGCCAGCAGCTTTGGGACAGGGACAAACTATGGCTACACCTTC. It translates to CASSFGTGTNYGYTF.